This section outlines one TCR beta chain sequence together with its context. Its antigen is undetermined. The method was immunoSEQ multiplex PCR; TCRdb's version includes in-frame clones alone and lacks a portion of them. The sample contains under 55,000 clones, approximately 70% of which appear only once. Following a roughly 9-day culture, CD4+ T cells were purified. Of the BNT162b2 and mRNA-1273 vaccines, participants received two doses of one or the other. Vaccine recipients lacked prior SARS-CoV-2 infection and had negative nucleocapsid antibodies. The data derive from a study of vaccination effects on CD4 cells after COVID-19. Study details: Prior to sequencing, the ViraFEST assay stimulated PBMC with viral peptide pools, which expanded the antigen-specific CD4+ T cells. Post-vaccine samples followed the second dose by a median of 72 days.

Germline assignment: CDR1 SGHRS and CDR2 YFSETQ. V was cut by 0 bases and J by 4 bases, with 7 bases left in between. The CDR3 loop spans 14 amino acids. Study-wide findings and caveats: Late post-vaccination samples showed marked contraction of infection- and vaccine-induced clones.

This TCR was sampled from a human donor who received a COVID-19 vaccine. The chain couples TRBV5-1 to TRBJ2-2, with D unresolved. This sample comprised CD4+ T cells from PBMCs cultured without peptide, obtained after COVID-19 vaccination. CDR3 region: CASSLAQSTGELFF. The CDR3 DNA reads TGCGCCAGCAGCTTGGCCCAGAGCACCGGGGAGCTGTTTTTT.